This T cell receptor beta chain derives from a study of T-cell reconstitution after alpha-beta-depleted transplantation in children. Unique molecular identifiers were used in preparing the TCRbeta library. Using its own MiXCR run on the PCR reads, TCRdb lists one record per CDR3 protein. Here the sample spans 300,000 to 400,000 distinct CDR3 sequences, about a quarter being singletons. General study findings and limits: Approximately two months post-transplant, alpha-beta T cells reportedly originated from several hundred expanded graft clones. Diversity and T-cell counts at one year after transplant derived mostly from new T cells.

Germline V CDR1 and CDR2: SGHAT, FQNNGV. V lost 1 base and J 2 bases, leaving 19 bases between the germline ends. The CDR3 is 18 residues long. As for this clonotype: Its antigen remains unknown.

The chain joins TRBV11-2 to TRBJ2-3; D gene uncertain. This clonotype was sampled from a male patient between 10 and 17 years old who had a stem cell transplant for acute lymphoblastic leukemia, so the T cells may come from the graft donor. Here the sequenced sample was PBMCs, mostly from graft donor cells, taken 180 days after TCRalphabeta/CD19-depleted stem cell transplant. The CDR3: CASSLVPWLSALTDTQYF. In DNA form, the CDR3 reads TGTGCCAGCAGCTTAGTTCCCTGGCTAAGCGCACTCACAGATACGCAGTATTTT.